This TCR beta chain was identified in a study of cytomegalovirus exposure and HLA in healthy donors. The count of this clone is one. The PCR contained 60 Vbeta and 13 Jbeta primers. Authors' processing steps: Unique TCR beta chains totaled some 81 million in a later count, with roughly 12 million of them shared. Generated by immunoSEQ multiplex PCR, the TCRdb table keeps only in-frame clones and is missing some. The V and J calls and clone size are taken from that table; D and trimming were inferred from the DNA. This sample has 150,000 to 200,000 clones; about 10% occur once, and the top ten carry approximately 1.4%. CDR1 and CDR2 (germline): SGDLS, YYNGEE. The length of the CDR3 is 18 residues.

This TCR came from a woman aged 25 to 39 in good health and CMV-seropositive. The V call is TRBV9, the J call TRBJ2-5; 11 bases line up with TRBD1. The J call may be in error: the DNA end matches TRBJ2-7 better. The sequencing sample was made of PBMCs. DNA of the CDR3: TGTGCCAGCAGCGTAGGAGCAATGGGGACAGGGGGCTCCTACGAGCAGTACTTC. It codes for CASSVGAMGTGGSYEQYF.